The sequence of this T cell receptor (beta chain) was determined in a study of cytomegalovirus exposure and HLA in healthy donors. Broader study findings: Later analysis identified 15,000 to 20,000 TCR beta sequences associated with HLA alleles, using a false discovery rate threshold of 0.05. TRBV6-2, TRBV6-3 and some other V segments were unresolvable in 87-base-pair reads.

13 Jbeta primers and 60 Vbeta primers were used for the PCR. Assay: immunoSEQ multiplex PCR; the TCRdb copy retains only in-frame clones and omits some. The repertoire holds about 120,000 clones, 77% seen once, with roughly 9.7% in the top ten. V shed 0 bases and J shed 3 bases, with 12 bases lying between them. The CDR3 runs to 15 residues. Germline loops: CDR1 SGHTA, CDR2 FQGNSA. As regards this clone: Its antigen is not identified.

The sequencing input was PBMCs. The genes are TRBV7-2 and TRBJ2-7; D is unclear. This TCR was sampled from a man aged 35-49 years in good health and CMV-seropositive. CDR3 in DNA: TGTGCCAGCAGCTTAGCGGGCAGGATGAACTACGAGCAGTACTTC. It translates to CASSLAGRMNYEQYF. Filled out from reference TRBV7-2 and TRBJ2-7, the complete variable domain reads GAGVSQSPSNKVTEKGKDVELRCDPISGHTALYWYRQSLGQGLEFLIYFQGNSAPDKSGLPSDRFSAERTGGSVSTLTIQRTQQEDSAVYLCASSLAGRMNYEQYFGPGTRLTVT.